The clone carrying this T cell receptor (beta chain) has only a few counts. Its target is unknown. The CDR3 runs 14 residues. The germline V gene has CDR1 SNHLY and CDR2 FYNNEI. V shed 5 bases, J shed 3 bases, and the junction held 2 bases outside the gene matches. The data originate from a study of vaccination effects on CD4 cells after COVID-19. Sequencing was preceded by expansion of antigen-specific CD4+ T cells with viral peptide pools in the ViraFEST assay. Having been cultured for 9 to 11 days, the cells underwent CD4+ T cell isolation. Two doses of either BNT162b2 or mRNA-1273 were given to each participant. Approximately 2.1 million PBMC were placed in each well, which was supplemented with roughly 10 IU/ml IL-2 and roughly 9 ug/ml peptides. Generated by immunoSEQ multiplex PCR, the TCRdb table keeps only in-frame clones and is missing some. The sample consists of around 60,000 clones, 73% of them appearing once.

The specimen comprised CD4+ T cells from PBMCs cultured with HCoV-229E spike peptides, sampled after COVID-19 vaccination. This receptor was taken from a human donor who received a COVID-19 vaccine. The gene calls are TRBV2 and TRBJ2-3; 10 bases are shared with TRBD1. CDR3 DNA: TGTGCCAGCAGTTCGGACAGGGGGACAGATACGCAGTATTTT. This translates into CASSSDRGTDTQYF.